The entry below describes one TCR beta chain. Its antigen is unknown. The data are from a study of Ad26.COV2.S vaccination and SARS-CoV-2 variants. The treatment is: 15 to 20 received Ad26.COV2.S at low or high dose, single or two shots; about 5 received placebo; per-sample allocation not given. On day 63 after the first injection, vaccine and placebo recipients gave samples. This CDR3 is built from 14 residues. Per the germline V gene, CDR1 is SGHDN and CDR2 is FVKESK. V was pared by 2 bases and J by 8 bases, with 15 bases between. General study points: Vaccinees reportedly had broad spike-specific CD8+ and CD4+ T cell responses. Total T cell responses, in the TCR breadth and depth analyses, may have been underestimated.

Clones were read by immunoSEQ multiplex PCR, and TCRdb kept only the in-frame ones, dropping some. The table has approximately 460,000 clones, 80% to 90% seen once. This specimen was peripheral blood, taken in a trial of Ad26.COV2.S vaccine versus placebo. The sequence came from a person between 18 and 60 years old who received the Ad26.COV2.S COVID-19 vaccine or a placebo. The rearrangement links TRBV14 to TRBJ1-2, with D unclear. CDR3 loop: CASSQYPPTAGYTF. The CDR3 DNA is TGTGCCAGCAGCCAATACCCCCCGACGGCAGGCTACACCTTC.